The 26 T cell receptor beta chains below were found in one sample sequenced in a study of CXCR3-negative and CXCR3-positive naive CD8 T cells. The method, 5' RACE with UMI labels, was used to prepare the TRB cDNA libraries. TCRdb reprocessed the 5' RACE reads, keeping one entry per CDR3 protein, no DNA. The table lists 5,000 or so distinct CDR3 sequences. The sequencing input was naive CXCR3- CD8+ T cells from blood. Subset denoted: CD45RO-CCR7+CD27+CD95- naive CD8+ T cells lacking CXCR3 (TNR3-). These receptors all stem from a human donor in good health. Some clones in this sample may be carry-over from other donors' samples.

By frequency, this clonotype registers medium-sized. The rearrangement links TRBV6-2 or TRBV6-3 to TRBJ2-1. CDR1 is MNHEY, CDR2 SVGEGT, per germline. The CDR3 covers 15 residues. CDR3 in amino acids: CASSYNGGPYNEQFF.

This chain joins TRBV10-3 and TRBJ2-3; TCRdb's D call of TRBD2 is untestable without DNA. This CDR3 is built from 15 residues. Germline loops: CDR1 ENHRY, CDR2 SYGVKD. The CDR3 protein is CAIGGNPNGADTQYF.

V usage is TRBV13 and J usage is TRBJ2-1; the TCRdb call, TRBD2, lacks DNA for checking. This CDR3 region has 15 residues. From germline, CDR1 is PRHDT and CDR2 FYEKMQ (reference sequence). This CDR3 is CASSRAASGYNEQFF.

V gene TRBV6-5 combines with J gene TRBJ2-7; the TCRdb D gene call, TRBD1, has no DNA to confirm it. Germline loops: CDR1 MNHEY, CDR2 SVGAGI. This CDR3 has 15 amino acids. The CDR3 sequence is CASSHGYSPDYEQYF.

This clonotype is labeled medium-sized based on frequency. This sequence joins TRBV6-5 and TRBJ1-1; as DNA is missing, the TRBD1 call by TCRdb cannot be tested. The CDR3 covers 13 residues. Germline values: CDR1 MNHEY, CDR2 SVGAGI. The CDR3 reads CASRPTGAGRAFF.

The chain links TRBV29-1 to TRBJ2-6. Germline V lookup: CDR1 SQVTM, CDR2 ANQGSEA. CDR3 size: 13 residues. CDR3 protein: CSVRVSGANVLTF.

The chain couples TRBV2 to TRBJ1-6; TCRdb proposes TRBD1, but this gene call is untestable without DNA. This CDR3 comprises 16 residues. Germline V gene sequence: CDR1 SNHLY, CDR2 FYNNEI. CDR3 sequence reads: CASRNEIGQGNSPLHF.

V gene TRBV2 combines with J gene TRBJ2-3; the TRBD2 assignment by TCRdb is unverifiable without DNA. CDR1 and CDR2 from the germline V gene are SNHLY and FYNNEI. The length of the CDR3 is 18 residues. The CDR3 protein is CASSEFFVASGVTDTQYF.

The chain recombines TRBV19 with TRBJ2-7; TCRdb's D call of TRBD1 is untestable without DNA. This CDR3 contains 14 residues. Germline V gene data show CDR1 as LNHDA and CDR2 as SQIVND (reference sequence). Here the CDR3 reads CASSTRTETYEQYF.

J is TRBJ1-1 and V is TRBV19; TCRdb lists TRBD1, though no DNA is available to test this call. Germline values: CDR1 LNHDA, CDR2 SQIVND (reference sequence). This CDR3 is 12 amino acids long. The CDR3 sequence: CASGWGATEAFF.

By frequency, this clonotype registers medium-sized. The rearrangement joins TRBV20-1 to TRBJ2-7; TCRdb names TRBD1, which stays unverified in the absence of DNA. The CDR3 totals 13 residues. Per the germline V gene, CDR1 is DFQATT and CDR2 is SNEGSKA (reference sequence). The CDR3 sequence: CSASGTATYEQYF.

V is TRBV7-9 and J is TRBJ2-7; TCRdb's assignment of TRBD1 cannot be checked, as there is no DNA. The V gene's germline CDR1 is SEHNR and CDR2 FQNEAQ (reference sequence). This CDR3 contains 14 residues. CDR3 in amino acids: CDSSPPDRVYEQYF.

The chain's CDR3 is CASSEGTGGFLVWHTEAFF. The rearrangement uses TRBV2 and TRBJ1-1; as DNA is missing, the TRBD1 call by TCRdb cannot be tested. This CDR3 spans 19 amino acids. Germline lookup yields CDR1 SNHLY and CDR2 FYNNEI.

The V and J genes are TRBV29-1 and TRBJ2-1; TCRdb's D gene call, TRBD1, goes unchecked for lack of DNA. This CDR3 contains 16 residues. CDR1 SQVTM and CDR2 ANQGSEA come from the germline V gene. The CDR3 loop reads CSVEDQGLPGGNEQFF.

Frequency places this clonotype as medium-sized. The J gene is TRBJ1-1, the V gene TRBV19; the TRBD1 assignment by TCRdb is unverifiable without DNA. CDR1 LNHDA and CDR2 SQIVND come from the germline V gene (reference sequence). The CDR3 consists of 17 residues. This CDR3 is CASSIVAGTGANTEAFF.

V is TRBV6-2 or TRBV6-3 and J is TRBJ2-5. There are 13 residues in the CDR3. Germline CDR1 MNHEY, CDR2 SVGEGT. CDR3 region: CASSETRYETQYF.

According to its frequency, this clonotype is medium-sized (0.01 to 0.1%). The rearrangement links TRBV21-1 to TRBJ2-2; TCRdb picks TRBD1, but there is no DNA to check that call. TRBV21-1 is shown as a pseudogene. The CDR3 sequence is 18 residues long. The CDR3 here is CASSKEDFRGVGTGELFF.

This chain connects TRBV7-2 to TRBJ2-7; TCRdb's assignment of TRBD1 cannot be checked, as there is no DNA. Germline V gene data show CDR1 as SGHTA and CDR2 as FQGNSA. This CDR3 comprises 14 residues. The CDR3 spells CASSAGTGDNEQYF.

Its frequency marks this clonotype as medium-sized. The chain links TRBV7-9 to TRBJ2-7. The germline CDR1 and CDR2 sequences are SEHNR and FQNEAQ (reference sequence). CDR3 size: 12 residues. The CDR3 loop is CASSFQADEQYF.

This clonotype counts as medium-sized by frequency. This rearrangement joins TRBV7-8 to TRBJ1-1. The CDR3 runs to 13 residues. Germline V lookup: CDR1 SGHVS, CDR2 FQNEAQ. The CDR3 protein is CASSLGRNTEAFF.

The genes are TRBV20-1 and TRBJ2-5; TCRdb's D gene call, TRBD2, goes unchecked for lack of DNA. This CDR3 spans 16 amino acids. The germline CDR1 and CDR2 sequences are DFQATT and SNEGSKA (reference sequence). The chain's CDR3 is CSALTSGLAGRKTQYF.

The gene calls are TRBV6-6 and TRBJ2-3. The CDR3 loop spans 15 amino acids. Germline V gene data show CDR1 as MNHNY and CDR2 as SVGAGI (reference sequence). The chain's CDR3 is CASSYVGRTTDTQYF.

This chain links TRBV9 with TRBJ1-1; the D call from TCRdb, TRBD1, cannot be confirmed without DNA. Germline V gives CDR1 SGDLS, CDR2 YYNGEE. CDR3 length equals 16 residues. CDR3 in amino acids: CASSPYDRGFSTEAFF. Looking up the rest from reference TRBV9 and TRBJ1-1 gives the full variable domain: DSGVTQTPKHLITATGQRVTLRCSPRSGDLSVYWYQQSLDQGLQFLIQYYNGEERAKGNILERFSAQQFPDLHSELNLSSLELGDSALYFCASSPYDRGFSTEAFFGQGTRLTVV.

The chain links TRBV7-9 to TRBJ1-1; TCRdb lists TRBD1, though no DNA is available to test this call. CDR3 length equals 16 residues. CDR1 and CDR2 (germline): SEHNR, FQNEAQ (reference sequence). This CDR3 is CASSLTGTRHNTEAFF.

This clonotype is called medium-sized based on its frequency. The chain recombines TRBV18 with TRBJ1-2; the TCRdb D gene call, TRBD1, has no DNA to confirm it. CDR1 is KGHSH, CDR2 LQKENI, per germline. The CDR3 has 15 residues. CDR3 loop: CASSPPGPLWDGYTF. Together with reference TRBV18 and TRBJ1-2, the CDR3 gives the full variable domain: NAGVMQNPRHLVRRRGQEARLRCSPMKGHSHVYWYRQLPEEGLKFMVYLQKENIIDESGMPKERFSAEFPKEGPSILRIQQVVRGDSAAYFCASSPPGPLWDGYTFGSGTRLTVV.

This clonotype is deemed medium-sized (0.01 to 0.1%) by its frequency. This chain uses TRBV4-3 with TRBJ1-5. Germline V gene sequence: CDR1 LGHNA, CDR2 YSLEER. The CDR3 covers 15 residues. CDR3 region: CASSQVVAGNQPQHF.